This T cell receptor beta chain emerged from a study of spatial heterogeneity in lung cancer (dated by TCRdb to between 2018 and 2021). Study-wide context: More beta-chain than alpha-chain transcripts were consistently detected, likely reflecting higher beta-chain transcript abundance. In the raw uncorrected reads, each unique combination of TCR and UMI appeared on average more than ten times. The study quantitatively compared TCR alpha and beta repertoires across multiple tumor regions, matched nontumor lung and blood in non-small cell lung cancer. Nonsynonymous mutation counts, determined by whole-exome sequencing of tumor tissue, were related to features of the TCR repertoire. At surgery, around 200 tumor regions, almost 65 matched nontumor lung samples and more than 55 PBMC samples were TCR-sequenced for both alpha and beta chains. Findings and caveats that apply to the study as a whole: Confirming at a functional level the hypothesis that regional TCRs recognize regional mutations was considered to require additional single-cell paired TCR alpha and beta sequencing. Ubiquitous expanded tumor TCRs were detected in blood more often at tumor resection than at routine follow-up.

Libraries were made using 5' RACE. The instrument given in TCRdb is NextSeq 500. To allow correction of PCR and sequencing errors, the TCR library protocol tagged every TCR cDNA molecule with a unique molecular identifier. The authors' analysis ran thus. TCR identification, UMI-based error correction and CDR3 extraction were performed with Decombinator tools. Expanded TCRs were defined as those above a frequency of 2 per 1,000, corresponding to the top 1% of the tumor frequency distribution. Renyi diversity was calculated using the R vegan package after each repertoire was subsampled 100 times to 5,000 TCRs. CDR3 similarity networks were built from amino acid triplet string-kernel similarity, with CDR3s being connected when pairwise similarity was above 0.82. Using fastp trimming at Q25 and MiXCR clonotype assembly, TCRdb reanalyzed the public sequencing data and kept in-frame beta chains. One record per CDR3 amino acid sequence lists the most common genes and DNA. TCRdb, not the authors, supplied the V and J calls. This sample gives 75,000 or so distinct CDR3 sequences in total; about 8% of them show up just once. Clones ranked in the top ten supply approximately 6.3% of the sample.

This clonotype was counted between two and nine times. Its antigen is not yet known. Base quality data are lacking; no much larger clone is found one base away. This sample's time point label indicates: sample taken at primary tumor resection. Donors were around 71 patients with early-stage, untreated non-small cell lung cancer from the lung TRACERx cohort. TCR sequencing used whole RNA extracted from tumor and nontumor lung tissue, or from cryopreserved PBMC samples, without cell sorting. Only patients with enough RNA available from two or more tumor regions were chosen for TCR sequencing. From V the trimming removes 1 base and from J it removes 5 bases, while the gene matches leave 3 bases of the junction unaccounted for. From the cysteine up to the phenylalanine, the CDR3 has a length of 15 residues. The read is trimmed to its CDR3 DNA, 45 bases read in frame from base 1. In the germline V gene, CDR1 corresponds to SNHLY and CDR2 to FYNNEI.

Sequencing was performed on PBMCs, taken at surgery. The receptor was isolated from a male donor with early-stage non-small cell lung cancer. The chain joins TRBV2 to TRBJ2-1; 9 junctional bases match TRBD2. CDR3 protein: CASSEGLAVNNEQFF. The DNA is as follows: TGTGCCAGCAGTGAAGGACTAGCGGTAAACAATGAGCAGTTCTTC.